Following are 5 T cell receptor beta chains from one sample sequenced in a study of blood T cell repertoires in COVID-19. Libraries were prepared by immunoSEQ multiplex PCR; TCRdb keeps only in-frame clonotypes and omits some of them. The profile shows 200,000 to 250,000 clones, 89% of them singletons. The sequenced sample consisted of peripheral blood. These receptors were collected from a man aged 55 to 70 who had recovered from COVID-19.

CDR3 amino acids: CASSPRDRVYNEQFF. As DNA, the CDR3 is TGTGCCAGCAGCCCTAGGGACAGGGTCTACAATGAGCAGTTCTTC. The rearrangement links TRBV11-2 to TRBJ2-1, with 9 positions matching TRBD1. From germline, CDR1 is SGHAT and CDR2 FQNNGV. The V gene end was trimmed by 5 bases and the J gene end by 3 bases; junction bases not matched to a gene: 5. CDR3 length equals 15 residues. Based on the CDR3 plus reference TRBV11-2 and TRBJ2-1, the full variable domain is EAGVAQSPRYKIIEKRQSVAFWCNPISGHATLYWYQQILGQGPKLLIQFQNNGVVDDSQLPKDRFSAERLKGVDSTLKIQPAKLEDSAVYLCASSPRDRVYNEQFFGPGTRLTVL.

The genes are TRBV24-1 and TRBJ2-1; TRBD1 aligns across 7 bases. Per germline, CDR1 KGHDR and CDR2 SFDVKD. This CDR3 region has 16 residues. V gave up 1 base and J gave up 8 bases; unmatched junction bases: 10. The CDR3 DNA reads TGTGCCACCAGTGATTTAATCGGGACAGCGCCCTATGAGCAGTTCTTC. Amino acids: CATSDLIGTAPYEQFF.

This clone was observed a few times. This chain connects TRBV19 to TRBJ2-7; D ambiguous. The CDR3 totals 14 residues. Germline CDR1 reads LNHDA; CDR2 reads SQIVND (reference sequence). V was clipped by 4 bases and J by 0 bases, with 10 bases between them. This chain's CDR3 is CASSSTASSYEQYF. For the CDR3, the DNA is TGTGCCAGTAGTAGTACCGCGAGCTCCTACGAGCAGTACTTC. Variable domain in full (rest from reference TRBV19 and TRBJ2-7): DGGITQSPKYLFRKEGQNVTLSCEQNLNHDAMYWYRQDPGQGLRLIYYSQIVNDFQKGDIAEGYSVSREKKESFPLTVTSAQKNPTAFYLCASSSTASSYEQYFGPGTRLTVT.

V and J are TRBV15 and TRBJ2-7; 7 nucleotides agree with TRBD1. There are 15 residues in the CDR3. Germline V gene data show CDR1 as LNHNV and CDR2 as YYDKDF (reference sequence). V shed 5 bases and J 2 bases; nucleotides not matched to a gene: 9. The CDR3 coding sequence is TGTGCCACCAGCGGCCCGATGACAGGGACCTACGAGCAGTACTTC. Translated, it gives CATSGPMTGTYEQYF.

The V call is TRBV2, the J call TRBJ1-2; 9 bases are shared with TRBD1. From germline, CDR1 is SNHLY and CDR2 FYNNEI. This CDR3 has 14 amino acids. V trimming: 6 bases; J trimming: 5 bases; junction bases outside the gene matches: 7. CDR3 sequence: CASSGDRVIYGYTF. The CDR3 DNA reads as TGTGCCAGCAGCGGGGACAGGGTAATATATGGCTACACCTTC.